The 29 T cell receptor beta chains below come from one sample, sequenced in a study of T cell changes during pregnancy in multiple sclerosis. Repertoires were generated with immunoSEQ multiplex PCR, while TCRdb's copy carries only in-frame clones and drops some. This table has some 80,000 clones, approximately 93% appearing once. Sample: CD4+ T cells from peripheral blood mononuclear cells, taken after pregnancy. These TCRs come from a female donor with multiple sclerosis, enrolled in a pregnancy study.

CDR3 amino acids: CASQREIDEQYF. As DNA, the CDR3 is TGTGCGTCCCAGCGGGAGATCGACGAGCAGTACTTC. The J gene is TRBJ2-7, the V gene TRBV6-6, with 8 nucleotides matching TRBD2. Germline V gene data show CDR1 as MNHNY and CDR2 as SVGAGI (reference sequence). The CDR3 runs to 12 residues.

The chain carries TRBV9 and TRBJ2-5; 7 bases agree with TRBD2. Per the germline V gene, CDR1 is SGDLS and CDR2 is YYNGEE. J lost 4 bases, V lost 0 bases, and 3 bases had no gene match. CDR3 size: 14 residues. CDR3 DNA sequence: TGTGCCAGCAGCGTAGGGGCGGGAGCAGAGACCCAGTACTTC. Protein product: CASSVGAGAETQYF.

The chain uses TRBV7-2 and TRBJ2-3; 10 nucleotides align to TRBD2. This CDR3 is built from 15 residues. Germline V gene data show CDR1 as SGHTA and CDR2 as FQGNSA. J lost 7 bases, V lost 5 bases, and 9 bases had no gene match. The CDR3 DNA is TGTGCCAGCAGCGGTGGGACTAGCGCCCGAAATACGCAGTATTTT. It specifies CASSGGTSARNTQYF.

The V call is TRBV29-1, the J call TRBJ2-7; 9 positions agree with TRBD1. Per the germline V gene, CDR1 is SQVTM and CDR2 is ANQGSEA. The ends lost 6 bases at V and 2 bases at J; junction bases unmatched: 11. This CDR3 spans 15 amino acids. The CDR3 DNA reads as TGCAGCGTCAGTAAGCTACGACAGGGGGCCTACGAGCAGTACTTC. Encoded protein: CSVSKLRQGAYEQYF.

This clone appeared a single time. This sequence joins TRBV2 and TRBJ1-2, with a weak D call TRBD1 (6 bases). CDR3 length: 14 amino acids. CDR1 is SNHLY, CDR2 FYNNEI, per germline. The V end was cut by 7 bases, the J end by 4 bases, with 16 bases between. The chain's CDR3 is CASTALGQSYGYTF. CDR3 DNA sequence: TGTGCCAGCACCGCTCTGGGACAATCCTATGGCTACACCTTC.

The V and J genes are TRBV7-9 and TRBJ2-5, with 10 nucleotides matching TRBD1. The CDR3 loop spans 15 amino acids. With V trimmed by 5 bases and J by 4 bases, 7 bases remained unmatched. Germline assignment: CDR1 SEHNR and CDR2 FQNEAQ (reference sequence). CDR3 region: CASSPGTGVVETQYF. CDR3 bases: TGTGCCAGCAGCCCCGGGACAGGGGTCGTAGAGACCCAGTACTTC.

This clone was seen once. V gene TRBV5-1 combines with J gene TRBJ1-1, with D possibly matching TRBD1 (5 bases). Germline lookup yields CDR1 SGHRS and CDR2 YFSETQ. There are 16 residues in the CDR3. Trimming removed 0 bases from V and 7 bases from J, with 19 bases in between. The CDR3 protein is CASSLAFGGRQFEAFF. CDR3 nucleotide sequence: TGCGCCAGCAGCTTGGCCTTCGGGGGTCGGCAATTTGAAGCTTTCTTT. Drawing the rest from reference TRBV5-1 and TRBJ1-1, the complete variable domain is KAGVTQTPRYLIKTRGQQVTLSCSPISGHRSVSWYQQTPGQGLQFLFEYFSETQRNKGNFPGRFSGRQFSNSRSEMNVSTLELGDSALYLCASSLAFGGRQFEAFFGQGTRLTVV.

V gene TRBV29-1 combines with J gene TRBJ2-1; 11 nucleotides match TRBD2. Germline lookup yields CDR1 SQVTM and CDR2 ANQGSEA. This CDR3 has 17 residues. J lost 9 bases, V lost 3 bases, and 16 bases had no gene match. The CDR3 spells CSVERGRKLAGVAEQFF. CDR3 nucleotide sequence: TGCAGCGTTGAGCGGGGCCGGAAACTAGCGGGAGTTGCTGAGCAGTTCTTC.

This sequence joins TRBV6-5 and TRBJ2-7; 7 bases are shared with TRBD1. Unmatched junction bases numbered 12, after V lost 8 bases and J lost 2 bases. The germline V gene encodes CDR1 MNHEY and CDR2 SVGAGI. This CDR3 has 15 residues. In DNA, the CDR3 is TGTGCCAGCCGTCATGACAGGGCCTACACCTACGAGCAGTACTTC. Amino acids: CASRHDRAYTYEQYF.

The chain is built from TRBV7-8 and TRBJ2-1; 14 positions agree with TRBD2. CDR3 size: 16 residues. Germline lookup yields CDR1 SGHVS and CDR2 FQNEAQ. J gave up 8 bases and V 1 base, and 4 bases lay outside the gene matches. CDR3 protein: CASSLVGTSGRYEQFF. CDR3 nucleotides: TGTGCCAGCAGCTTAGTAGGGACTAGCGGGAGATATGAGCAGTTCTTC.

The V gene is TRBV28, the J gene TRBJ2-7, with D perhaps TRBD1 (6 bases). The CDR3 sequence is 16 residues long. V lost 3 bases to trimming and J lost 4 bases, with 19 bases between them. CDR1 and CDR2 from the germline V gene are MDHEN and SYDVKM. This chain's CDR3 is CASSFHTGMLGYEQYF. In DNA form, the CDR3 reads TGTGCCAGCAGTTTCCACACAGGGATGTTGGGTTACGAGCAGTACTTC.

The chain is built from TRBV29-1 and TRBJ1-1; 7 bases match TRBD1. The CDR3 has 10 amino acids. In germline, CDR1 is SQVTM, CDR2 ANQGSEA. Unmatched junction bases numbered 2, after V lost 7 bases and J lost 6 bases. The CDR3 bases are TGCAGCGCGACAGGGCCTGAAGCTTTCTTT. Protein: CSATGPEAFF.

The chain has TRBV7-6 and TRBJ2-3; D is undetermined. The V gene lost 4 bases and the J gene lost 2 bases, with 16 bases spanning the gap. The V gene's germline CDR1 is SGHVS and CDR2 FNYEAQ. The CDR3 runs 16 residues. For the CDR3, the DNA is TGTGCCAGCAGCTCCCCGTTAGGAGACCCCACAGATACGCAGTATTTT. Residues: CASSSPLGDPTDTQYF.

The V gene is TRBV19, the J gene TRBJ1-2; D unresolved. The germline CDR1 and CDR2 sequences are LNHDA and SQIVND (reference sequence). This CDR3 has 13 amino acids. Deletions cut 6 bases from V and 7 bases from J, with 15 bases between. CDR3 sequence (DNA): TGTGCCAGTAGCTATAAAAGCATCTCTGGCTACACCTTC. Translating it yields CASSYKSISGYTF.

The chain has TRBV18 and TRBJ1-2; 8 bases match TRBD1. This CDR3 has 13 residues. Germline assignment: CDR1 KGHSH and CDR2 LQKENI. The V and J ends lost 7 bases and 6 bases, in that order; junction bases with no gene match: 7. CDR3 amino acids: CASLHDRGDGYTF. In nucleotides, the CDR3 is TGTGCCAGCTTACATGACAGGGGAGATGGCTACACCTTC.

The chain recombines TRBV5-4 with TRBJ2-5; a possible D gene is TRBD2 (6 bases). This CDR3 has 14 residues. Trimming left V 1 base short and J 2 bases short, with 9 bases between. Germline V gives CDR1 SGHNT, CDR2 YYREEE (reference sequence). Written as DNA, the CDR3 is TGTGCCAGCAGCTTGCGGGGGTCTCAAGAGACCCAGTACTTC. Protein product: CASSLRGSQETQYF.

The chain is built from TRBV5-8 and TRBJ2-1; TRBD1 aligns across 9 bases. V shed 1 base and J 9 bases; nucleotides not matched to a gene: 8. The CDR3 loop spans 15 amino acids. Looked up from germline, CDR1 is SGHTS and CDR2 is YDEGEE. Here the CDR3 reads CASSLLSPGQGEQFF. CDR3 bases: TGTGCCAGCAGCTTGTTGTCCCCGGGACAGGGTGAGCAGTTCTTC.

The rearrangement links TRBV5-1 to TRBJ2-1; unclear D gene. This CDR3 region has 15 residues. Germline-derived CDR1 and CDR2 are SGHRS and YFSETQ. V dropped 4 bases and J dropped 3 bases, with 14 bases sitting between them. The CDR3 region has the DNA TGCGCCAGCAGCCCGATTAGAGAGCTCTACAATGAGCAGTTCTTC. Its translation: CASSPIRELYNEQFF.

The chain couples TRBV6-6 to TRBJ2-7, with TRBD2 matching over 11 bases. The trim removed 5 bases at V and 9 bases at J, leaving 9 bases unmatched. The germline gives CDR1 MNHNY, CDR2 SVGAGI (reference sequence). The length of the CDR3 is 14 residues. The CDR3 reads CASSLTSGNSRQYF. The CDR3, as DNA: TGTGCCAGCAGTCTGACTAGCGGGAATAGTAGGCAGTACTTC.

The rearrangement uses TRBV2 and TRBJ2-6, with 11 bases lining up with TRBD1. The CDR3 is 17 residues long. Germline lookup yields CDR1 SNHLY and CDR2 FYNNEI. V shed 7 bases, J shed 4 bases, and the junction held 9 bases outside the gene matches. The DNA of the CDR3 is TGTGCCAGCAACCGGGACAGGGGGGTATCAGGGGCCAACGTCCTGACTTTC. Its protein product is CASNRDRGVSGANVLTF.

V and J are TRBV9 and TRBJ2-7; 9 bases agree with TRBD2. Germline-derived CDR1 and CDR2 are SGDLS and YYNGEE. There are 13 residues in the CDR3. The trim removed 7 bases at V and 5 bases at J, leaving 7 bases unmatched. The CDR3 sequence: CASSGLATDEQYF. CDR3 bases: TGTGCCAGCTCCGGACTAGCGACTGACGAGCAGTACTTC.

The chain is built from TRBV13 and TRBJ2-4; D may be TRBD2 (6 bases). The germline V gene has CDR1 PRHDT and CDR2 FYEKMQ (reference sequence). This CDR3 spans 14 amino acids. V lost 5 bases and J 4 bases, leaving 12 bases between the germline ends. Here the CDR3 reads CASSLGSRKNIQYF. The CDR3 region has the DNA TGTGCCAGCAGCCTCGGGAGTCGTAAAAACATTCAGTACTTC.

The V gene is TRBV11-1, the J gene TRBJ2-7; 7 nucleotides match TRBD1. J lost 6 bases, V lost 3 bases, and 2 bases had no gene match. Germline V lookup: CDR1 SGHAT, CDR2 FQDESV (reference sequence). This CDR3 spans 12 amino acids. The DNA of the CDR3 is TGTGCCAGCAGCTTCGGACAGGTCGAGCAGTACTTC. The encoded protein is CASSFGQVEQYF.

The rearrangement joins TRBV28 to TRBJ2-7; 12 bases line up with TRBD2. Per germline, CDR1 MDHEN and CDR2 SYDVKM. The CDR3 has 17 residues. The J segment lost 3 bases and the V segment lost 8 bases, leaving 14 bases of the junction unmatched. The CDR3 DNA follows: TGTGCCAGCTTACCTCCGGGACTAGCGGGCCGTGGCTACGAGCAGTACTTC. Its protein product is CASLPPGLAGRGYEQYF.

V gene TRBV5-5 combines with J gene TRBJ2-1, with TRBD2 matching over 12 bases. The germline gives CDR1 SGHKS, CDR2 YYEKEE (reference sequence). V was pared by 8 bases and J by 10 bases, with 4 bases of the junction left unmatched. The CDR3 length is 12 residues. CDR3 DNA sequence: TGTGCCAGTTGGACTAGCGGGGACGAGCAGTTCTTC. The encoded protein is CASWTSGDEQFF. Filled out from reference TRBV5-5 and TRBJ2-1, the complete variable domain reads DAGVTQSPTHLIKTRGQQVTLRCSPISGHKSVSWYQQVLGQGPQFIFQYYEKEERGRGNFPDRFSARQFPNYSSELNVNALLLGDSALYLCASWTSGDEQFFGPGTRLTVL.

The rearrangement joins TRBV7-9 to TRBJ2-3; D remains unclear. The CDR3 has 12 residues. Germline CDR1 reads SEHNR; CDR2 reads FQNEAQ (reference sequence). V was pared by 3 bases and J by 3 bases, with 4 bases between. CDR3: CASSFETDTQYF. The CDR3 region has the DNA TGTGCCAGCAGCTTTGAGACAGATACGCAGTATTTT.

The chain carries TRBV27 and TRBJ1-5; D is perhaps TRBD1 (6 bases). The CDR3 has 14 amino acids. Germline-derived CDR1 and CDR2 are MNHEY and SMNVEV (reference sequence). With 2 bases removed from V and 6 bases from J, the gap between germline ends came to 11 bases. The CDR3 DNA reads TGTGCCAGCAGTTTAGCAGGGGAGGGTCAGCCCCAGCATTTT. Protein: CASSLAGEGQPQHF.

V gene TRBV14 combines with J gene TRBJ1-2; D not certain. The CDR3 length is 12 residues. Germline V gives CDR1 SGHDN, CDR2 FVKESK. Trimming removed 1 base from V and 8 bases from J, with 8 bases in between. This CDR3 is CASSQGVRGYTF. The CDR3 bases are TGTGCCAGCAGCCAAGGAGTACGGGGCTACACCTTC.

The J gene is TRBJ2-3, the V gene TRBV14, with D possibly matching TRBD2 (6 bases). Germline CDR1 is SGHDN and CDR2 is FVKESK. The CDR3 loop spans 13 amino acids. Trimming took 6 bases from V and 5 from J, leaving 12 bases between them. CDR3: CASRRQGLDTQYF. The CDR3 DNA reads TGTGCCAGCAGACGGCAGGGACTAGATACGCAGTATTTT. The variable domain in full, with the rest retrieved from reference TRBV14 and TRBJ2-3, is EAGVTQFPSHSVIEKGQTVTLRCDPISGHDNLYWYRRVMGKEIKFLLHFVKESKQDESGMPNNRFLAERTGGTYSTLKVQPAELEDSGVYFCASRRQGLDTQYFGPGTRLTVL.